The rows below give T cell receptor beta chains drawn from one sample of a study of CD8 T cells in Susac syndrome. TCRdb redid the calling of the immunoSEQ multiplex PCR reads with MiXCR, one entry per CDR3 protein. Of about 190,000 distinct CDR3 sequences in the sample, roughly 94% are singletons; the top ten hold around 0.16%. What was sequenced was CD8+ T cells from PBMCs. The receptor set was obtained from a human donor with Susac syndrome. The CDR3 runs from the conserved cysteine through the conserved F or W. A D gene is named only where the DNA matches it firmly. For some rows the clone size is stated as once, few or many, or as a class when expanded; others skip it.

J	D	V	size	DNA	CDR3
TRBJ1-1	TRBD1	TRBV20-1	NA	TGCAGTGCTAGTACCCGGGACAGGGTCAGTGAAGCTTTCTTT	CSASTRDRVSEAFF
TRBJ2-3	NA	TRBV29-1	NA	TGCAGCGTTGATGCAGGGGACACAGATACGCAGTATTTT	CSVDAGDTDTQYF
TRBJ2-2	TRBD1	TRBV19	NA	TGTGCCAGTAGGGTCGACAGGGTGAACACCGGGGAGCTGTTTTTT	CASRVDRVNTGELFF
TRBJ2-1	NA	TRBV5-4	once	TGTGCCAGCAGTGAAGGTAGCTATGAGCAGTTCTTC	CASSEGSYEQFF
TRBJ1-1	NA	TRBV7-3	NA	TGTGCCAGCAGCTTAAATTCTTTGGGGGCGGAGAACACTGAAGCTTTCTTT	CASSLNSLGAENTEAFF
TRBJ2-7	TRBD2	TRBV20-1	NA	TGCAGTGCTCCCTCCCAACTAGCGGAGCCAACCATGTCCTTCTACGAGCAGTACTTC	CSAPSQLAEPTMSFYEQYF
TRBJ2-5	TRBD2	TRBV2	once	TGTGCCAGCAGGCTCATACCGGGACTAGCGGGAGCGGGGCAAGAGACCCAGTACTTC	CASRLIPGLAGAGQETQYF
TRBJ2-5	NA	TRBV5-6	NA	TGTGCCAGCAGTCCCCCAGGGACCGAGACCCAGTACTTC	CASSPPGTETQYF
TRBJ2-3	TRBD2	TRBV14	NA	TGTGCCAGCAGCCAGGGAGTAGCGGGTTACATCACAGATACGCAGTATTTT	CASSQGVAGYITDTQYF
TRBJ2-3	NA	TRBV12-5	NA	TGTGCTACGGAGGCAGGATCGTCTGATACGCAGTATTTT	CATEAGSSDTQYF
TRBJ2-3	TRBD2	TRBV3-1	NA	TGTGCCAGCAGCCAAGGTCTTGGGGTAGCGGGGCCGACAGATACGCAGTATTTT	CASSQGLGVAGPTDTQYF
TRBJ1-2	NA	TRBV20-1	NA	TGCAGTGCTAGAGAGGGGGATAACTATGGCTACACCTTC	CSAREGDNYGYTF
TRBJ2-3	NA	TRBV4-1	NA	TGCGCCAGCAGCCACCCCAAGGGGGAAAGCACAGATACGCAGTATTTT	CASSHPKGESTDTQYF
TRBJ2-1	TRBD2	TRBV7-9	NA	TGTGCCAGCAGCTTGGGGGGGGGAATAGACAATGAGCAGTTCTTC	CASSLGGGIDNEQFF
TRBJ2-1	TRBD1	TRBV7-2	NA	TGTGCCAGCAGCTTAAGATCAGGGGGCAATGAGCAGTTCTTC	CASSLRSGGNEQFF
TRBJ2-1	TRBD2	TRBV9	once	TGTGCCAGCAGCGATCTAGCGGGGGCTTACAATGAGCAGTTCTTC	CASSDLAGAYNEQFF
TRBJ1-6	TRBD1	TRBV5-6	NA	TGTGCCAGCAGCTTTGTAGGACAGGGTTTTTCACCCCTCCACTTT	CASSFVGQGFSPLHF
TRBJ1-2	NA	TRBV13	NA	TGTGCCAGCAGCTTACGAGGATACGAGCTTAACTATGGCTACACCTTC	CASSLRGYELNYGYTF
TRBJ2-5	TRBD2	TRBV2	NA	TGTGCCAGCAGGGACAGCGGGAGGGGTGGGGGAGAGACCCAGTACTTC	CASRDSGRGGGETQYF
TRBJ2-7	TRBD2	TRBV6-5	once	TGTGCCAGCAGTCCGCGCGGGGGCTCCTACGAGCAGTACTTC	CASSPRGGSYEQYF
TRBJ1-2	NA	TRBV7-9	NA	TGTGCCAGCAGCCCACAGGGAATCTTTGGCTACACCTTC	CASSPQGIFGYTF
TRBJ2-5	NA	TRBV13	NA	TGTGCCAGCAGCTTGGGACTTCAAGAGACCCAGTACTTC	CASSLGLQETQYF
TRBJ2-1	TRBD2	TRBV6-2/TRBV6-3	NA	TGTGCCAGCAGTTATAGCGGGGGGGGCTACAATGAGCAGTTCTTC	CASSYSGGGYNEQFF
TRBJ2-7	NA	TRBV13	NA	TGTGCCAGCAGGCAACAGGGCTACGAGCAGTACTTC	CASRQQGYEQYF
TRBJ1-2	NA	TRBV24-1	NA	TGTGCCACCAGTGAATCGAAAAGGGGGAACTATGGCTACACCTTC	CATSESKRGNYGYTF
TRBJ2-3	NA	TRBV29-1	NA	TGCAGCGTTGCCGAACTCCAGGGAATTACTAGCACAGATACGCAGTATTTT	CSVAELQGITSTDTQYF
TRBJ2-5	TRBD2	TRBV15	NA	TGTGCCACCAGCTCGTCGCTAGCGGGGGAAGAGACCCAGTACTTC	CATSSSLAGEETQYF
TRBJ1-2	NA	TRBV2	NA	TGTGCCTCCGCAACAGAGAATAACTATGGCTACACCTTC	CASATENNYGYTF
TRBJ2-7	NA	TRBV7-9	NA	TGTGCCAGCAGCACTCCTCAACTAGTTTTGGCCAGCTACGAGCAGTACTTC	CASSTPQLVLASYEQYF
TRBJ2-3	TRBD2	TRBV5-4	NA	TGTGCCAGCAGCCCCGGGACTACCAACATGGATACGCAGTATTTT	CASSPGTTNMDTQYF
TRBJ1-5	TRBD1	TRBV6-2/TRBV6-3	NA	TGTGCCAGCCTGTCCGGACAGGTGGGCAATCAGCCCCAGCATTTT	CASLSGQVGNQPQHF
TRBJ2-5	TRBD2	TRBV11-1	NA	TGTGCCAGCAGCTTTACCCCGACAGGGTCCCTAGCGGGGCATAATCTAGAGACCCAGTACTTC	CASSFTPTGSLAGHNLETQYF
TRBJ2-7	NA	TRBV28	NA	TGTGCCAGCAGTTTATTAGGGGGATCGCTCTACGAGCAGTACTTC	CASSLLGGSLYEQYF
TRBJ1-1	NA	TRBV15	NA	TGTGCCACGGGGACCGGCTACACTGAAGCTTTCTTT	CATGTGYTEAFF
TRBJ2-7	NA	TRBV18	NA	TGTGCCAGCTCATGGGAGGCGGACCTTTACGACGAGCAGTACTTC	CASSWEADLYDEQYF
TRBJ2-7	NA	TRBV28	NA	TGTGCCATCACAGGGTCTAGCTCCTACGAGCAGTACTTC	CAITGSSSYEQYF
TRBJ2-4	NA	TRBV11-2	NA	TGTGCCAGCAGCTCCACGGGTAGACAGCCTAAAAACATTCAGTACTTC	CASSSTGRQPKNIQYF
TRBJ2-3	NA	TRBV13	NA	TGTGCCAGCAGCTTAGAAGGGGGCACAGATACGCAGTATTTT	CASSLEGGTDTQYF
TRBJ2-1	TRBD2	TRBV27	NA	TGTGCCAGCAGTTCCTATCCTGGCGGGGGGATTTACAATGAGCAGTTCTTC	CASSSYPGGGIYNEQFF
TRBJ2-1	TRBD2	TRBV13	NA	TGTGCCAGCAGCTCGCAACTTAACCCGACTAGCGGAAGTGGATACAATGAGCAGTTCTTC	CASSSQLNPTSGSGYNEQFF
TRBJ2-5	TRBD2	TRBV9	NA	TGTGCCAGCAGCCCCAAGGGACTAGCGGGACCTCAAGAGACCCAGTACTTC	CASSPKGLAGPQETQYF
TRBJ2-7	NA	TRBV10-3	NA	TGTGCCACGACGGACCCCATCTCCTACGAGCAGTACTTC	CATTDPISYEQYF
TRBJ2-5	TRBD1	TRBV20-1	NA	TGCAGTGCTAGAGGCTACACTCCGGGACAGGGGGCCCGAGAGACCCAGTACTTC	CSARGYTPGQGARETQYF
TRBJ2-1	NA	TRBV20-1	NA	TGCAGTGCTCCACCCCCAGGGGTTAATGAGCAGTTCTTC	CSAPPPGVNEQFF
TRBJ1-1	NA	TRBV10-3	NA	TGTGCCATCAGTGAACAGGGGAACACTGAAGCTTTCTTT	CAISEQGNTEAFF
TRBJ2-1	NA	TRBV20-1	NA	TGCAGTGCTAGAGATCGTTTCAGGGGCGAAAGCTCCTACAATGAGCAGTTCTTC	CSARDRFRGESSYNEQFF
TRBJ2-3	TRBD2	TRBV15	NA	TGTGCCACCAGCAGTCATCTAGCGGGGGTCACAGATACGCAGTATTTT	CATSSHLAGVTDTQYF
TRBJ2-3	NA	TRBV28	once	TGTGCCAGCAGTTTATCCCCTAGCACAGATACGCAGTATTTT	CASSLSPSTDTQYF
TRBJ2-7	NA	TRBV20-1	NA	TGCAGTCAGCAGGGCGGTGACTCCTACGAGCAGTACTTC	CSQQGGDSYEQYF
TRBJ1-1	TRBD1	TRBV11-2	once	TGTGCCAGCAGCTTAGCGTTGCAGGGGGTTAGGAACACTGAAGCTTTCTTT	CASSLALQGVRNTEAFF
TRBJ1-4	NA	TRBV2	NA	TGTGCCAGCAGTGAAGCCGGGGGTCTTGATGAAAAACTGTTTTTT	CASSEAGGLDEKLFF
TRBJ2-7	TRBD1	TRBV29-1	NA	TGCAGCGTTGCCGGGACAGGGACTCTAGCCTACGAGCAGTACTTC	CSVAGTGTLAYEQYF
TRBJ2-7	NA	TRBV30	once	TGTGCCTGGAGGGGATCCTACGAGCAGTACTTC	CAWRGSYEQYF
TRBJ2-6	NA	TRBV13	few	TGTGCCAGCAGCCCCCGCGAGGGGGCCAACGTCCTGACTTTC	CASSPREGANVLTF
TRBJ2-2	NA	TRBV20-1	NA	TGCAGTGCTAGAGATCGGGTTTGGGGCAAGAACACCGGGGAGCTGTTTTTT	CSARDRVWGKNTGELFF